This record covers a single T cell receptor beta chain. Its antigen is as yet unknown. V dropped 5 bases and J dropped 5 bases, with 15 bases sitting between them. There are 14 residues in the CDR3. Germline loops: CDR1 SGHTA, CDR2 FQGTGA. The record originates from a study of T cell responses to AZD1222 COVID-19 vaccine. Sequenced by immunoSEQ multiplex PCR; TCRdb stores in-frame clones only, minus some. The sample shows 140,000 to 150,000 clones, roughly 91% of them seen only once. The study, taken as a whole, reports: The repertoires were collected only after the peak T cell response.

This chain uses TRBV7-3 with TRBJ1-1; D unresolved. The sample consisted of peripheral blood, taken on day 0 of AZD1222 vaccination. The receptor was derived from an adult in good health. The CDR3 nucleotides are TGTGCCAGCAGCCGATTCCCCGGGGTGACTGAAGCTTTCTTT. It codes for CASSRFPGVTEAFF.